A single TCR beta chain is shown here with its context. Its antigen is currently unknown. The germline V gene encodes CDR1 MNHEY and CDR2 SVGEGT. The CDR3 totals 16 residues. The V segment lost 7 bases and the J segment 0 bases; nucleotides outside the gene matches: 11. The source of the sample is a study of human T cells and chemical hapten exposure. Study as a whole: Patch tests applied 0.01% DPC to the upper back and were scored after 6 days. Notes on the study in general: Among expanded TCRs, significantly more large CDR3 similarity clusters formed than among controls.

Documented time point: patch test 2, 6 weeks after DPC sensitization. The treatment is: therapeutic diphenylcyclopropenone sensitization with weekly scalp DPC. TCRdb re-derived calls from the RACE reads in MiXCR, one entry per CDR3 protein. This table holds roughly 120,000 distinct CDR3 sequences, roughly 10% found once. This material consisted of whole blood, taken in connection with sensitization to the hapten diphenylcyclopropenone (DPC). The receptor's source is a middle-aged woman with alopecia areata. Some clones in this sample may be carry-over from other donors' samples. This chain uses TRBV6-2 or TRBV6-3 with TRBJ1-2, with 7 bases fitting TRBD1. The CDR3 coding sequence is TGTGCCAGCAACTTAATCGGGACAGCTGCTAACTATGGCTACACCTTC. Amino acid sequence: CASNLIGTAANYGYTF.